These 18 T cell receptor beta chains were all obtained from the same sample, sequenced in a study of OX40 agonist ivuxolimab in advanced cancers. This table comes from immunoSEQ multiplex PCR, and its TCRdb copy is limited to in-frame clones, with some not included. The sample has some 68,000 clones, 85% to 90% seen once. The source material was CD4+ or CD8+ T cells sorted from blood, sampled in a trial of the OX40 agonist ivuxolimab. The source of these receptors is an adult with an advanced solid tumor such as melanoma, head and neck, liver or kidney cancer.

The chain recombines TRBV10-3 with TRBJ2-3; 8 nucleotides agree with TRBD1. The CDR3 spans 18 residues. CDR1 ENHRY and CDR2 SYGVKD come from the germline V gene. V shed 6 bases, J shed 0 bases, and the junction held 14 bases outside the gene matches. The CDR3 spells CAIRSDRAQVGSTDTQYF. The CDR3 coding sequence is TGTGCCATCAGATCGGACAGGGCGCAGGTTGGGAGCACAGATACGCAGTATTTT.

This clone is a singleton in its sample. The chain is built from TRBV6-1 and TRBJ2-7, with D hard to call. The CDR3 runs 14 residues. The germline V and J ends were trimmed by 1 base and 3 bases, with 10 bases remaining between them. CDR1 is MNHNS and CDR2 is SASEGT in the germline V gene. DNA of the CDR3: TGTGCCAGCAGTGAAGGGGCCATGGACTACGAGCAGTACTTC. This encodes CASSEGAMDYEQYF.

The chain has TRBV9 and TRBJ2-2, with 10 bases that match TRBD2. V lost 2 bases and J lost 3; bases outside the gene matches: 4. CDR3 length equals 16 residues. Germline V lookup: CDR1 SGDLS, CDR2 YYNGEE. The CDR3 nucleotides are TGTGCCAGCAGCGTTGGACTAGCGGTTCACACCGGGGAGCTGTTTTTT. It specifies CASSVGLAVHTGELFF.

The chain couples TRBV6-6 to TRBJ1-6; D gene ambiguous. Germline V lookup: CDR1 MNHNY, CDR2 SVGAGI (reference sequence). CDR3 length equals 14 residues. V was shortened by 2 bases and J by 10 bases, with 12 bases between the two germline ends. The CDR3 region is CASSYRAPNSPLHF. Here the CDR3 DNA reads TGTGCCAGCAGTTACAGGGCTCCTAACTCACCCCTCCACTTT.

The V gene is TRBV27, the J gene TRBJ2-1; tentative D call: TRBD2 (6 bases). This CDR3 contains 14 residues. The ends were cut back, 8 bases at V and 0 bases at J, with 11 bases in the middle. The germline V gene encodes CDR1 MNHEY and CDR2 SMNVEV (reference sequence). The CDR3 DNA sequence: TGTGCCAGCTCTTGGCGGGGCTCCTACAATGAGCAGTTCTTC. It encodes CASSWRGSYNEQFF.

The chain is built from TRBV28 and TRBJ1-1; 7 bases map to TRBD1. V shed 4 bases, J shed 4 bases, and the junction held 12 bases outside the gene matches. This CDR3 is 16 amino acids long. Germline CDR1 reads MDHEN; CDR2 reads SYDVKM. CDR3 sequence: CASSSGGAQGVTEAFF. Written as DNA, the CDR3 is TGTGCCAGCAGTTCCGGGGGGGCGCAGGGGGTCACTGAAGCTTTCTTT.

The CDR3 protein is CASSLKLAAWEQYF. The CDR3 nucleotides are TGTGCCAGCAGCTTGAAACTAGCGGCTTGGGAGCAGTACTTC. The J gene is TRBJ2-7, the V gene TRBV7-2, with 8 bases lining up with TRBD2. Trimming cost V 3 bases and J 7 bases; bases outside gene matches: 8. From germline, CDR1 is SGHTA and CDR2 FQGNSA. This CDR3 has 14 amino acids.

V usage is TRBV7-2 and J usage is TRBJ2-7, with 8 bases identical to TRBD2. CDR1 SGHTA and CDR2 FQGNSA come from the germline V gene. The CDR3 is 15 amino acids. The trim removed 5 bases at V and 2 bases at J, leaving 8 bases unmatched. The CDR3 coding sequence is TGTGCCAGCAGCGAAGGGGGGACTAGGGCCTACGAGCAGTACTTC. It translates to CASSEGGTRAYEQYF.

The chain recombines TRBV10-3 with TRBJ2-3, with D perhaps matching TRBD1 (7 bases). The germline gives CDR1 ENHRY, CDR2 SYGVKD. The CDR3 spans 18 residues. V lost 0 bases to trimming and J lost 6 bases, with 22 bases between them. CDR3 coding DNA: TGTGCCATCAGTGAGTCGAAGGGGACAGCGGGTCCGACGGATACGCAGTATTTT. Protein sequence: CAISESKGTAGPTDTQYF.

The chain is built from TRBV28 and TRBJ2-1; 10 positions match TRBD1. The CDR3 runs 17 residues. CDR1 and CDR2 from the germline V gene are MDHEN and SYDVKM. V lost 4 bases and J lost 4; bases outside the gene matches: 10. The DNA of the CDR3 is TGTGCCAGCAGTTCTCCTGGGACAGGGGAGGGGTACAATGAGCAGTTCTTC. This gives the protein CASSSPGTGEGYNEQFF.

This clone was found once. The V and J genes are TRBV19 and TRBJ2-7, with TRBD1 matching over 9 bases. Per the germline V gene, CDR1 is LNHDA and CDR2 is SQIVND (reference sequence). The CDR3 spans 15 residues. Unmatched junction bases numbered 10, after V lost 0 bases and J lost 10 bases. CDR3 DNA sequence: TGTGCCAGTAGTATAGACGGGACAGGGAAAAGTGAACAGTACTTC. It translates to CASSIDGTGKSEQYF. Complete variable domain (other parts from reference TRBV19 and TRBJ2-7): DGGITQSPKYLFRKEGQNVTLSCEQNLNHDAMYWYRQDPGQGLRLIYYSQIVNDFQKGDIAEGYSVSREKKESFPLTVTSAQKNPTAFYLCASSIDGTGKSEQYFGPGTRLTVT.

The V call is TRBV7-9, the J call TRBJ2-3; 12 nucleotides align to TRBD2. This CDR3 has 15 amino acids. J was trimmed by 4 bases and V by 5 bases; bases with no gene match: 4. Germline V gene lookup returns CDR1 SEHNR and CDR2 FQNEAQ (reference sequence). The CDR3 DNA reads TGTGCCAGCAGCCATCGACTAGCGGGAGCAGATACGCAGTATTTT. Protein: CASSHRLAGADTQYF.

The V gene is TRBV2, the J gene TRBJ2-7, with D perhaps given as TRBD1 or TRBD2 (6 bases each). The CDR3 totals 15 residues. Trimming stripped 5 bases from V and 2 bases from J, with 16 bases between. Germline assignment: CDR1 SNHLY and CDR2 FYNNEI. The CDR3, as DNA: TGTGCCAGCAGTACAGGGAGGCGTGGGACCTACGAGCAGTACTTC. This gives the protein CASSTGRRGTYEQYF.

The rearrangement uses TRBV18 and TRBJ2-5; D may be TRBD1 (6 bases). Trimming stripped 2 bases from V and 4 bases from J, with 14 bases between. CDR1 and CDR2 (germline): KGHSH, LQKENI. This CDR3 is built from 15 residues. The CDR3 nucleotides are TGTGCCAGCTCACCAGTCACAGGGCACGGAGAGACCCAGTACTTC. Protein sequence: CASSPVTGHGETQYF.

The rearrangement joins TRBV5-4 to TRBJ2-1; 8 bases fit TRBD2. From germline, CDR1 is SGHNT and CDR2 YYREEE (reference sequence). Trimming took 4 bases from V and 4 from J; bases not matched to a gene: 19. The CDR3 is 19 amino acids. The CDR3 DNA reads as TGTGCCAGCAGCAAAACCCCCGGTCCGGGACTAGAAAAGTACAATGAGCAGTTCTTC. Translation: CASSKTPGPGLEKYNEQFF.

The chain recombines TRBV27 with TRBJ1-3, with D tentatively TRBD1 (5 bases). The germline CDR1 and CDR2 sequences are MNHEY and SMNVEV (reference sequence). The V gene lost 6 bases and the J gene lost 0 bases, with 15 bases spanning the gap. The CDR3 covers 16 residues. The CDR3 nucleotides are TGTGCCAGCAGCCCGAGGGGCCTAACCTCTGGAAACACCATATATTTT. Residues: CASSPRGLTSGNTIYF.

This rearrangement joins TRBV4-2 to TRBJ2-5; 7 nucleotides align to TRBD2. Germline V gives CDR1 LGHNA, CDR2 YNFKEQ. This CDR3 contains 14 residues. After removal of 5 bases from V and 2 bases from J, the junction contained 5 bases not matched to a gene. For the CDR3, the DNA is TGTGCCAGCAGCGAAGTACTAGCGCAAGAGACCCAGTACTTC. This translates into CASSEVLAQETQYF.

This clone was found a few times. This chain links TRBV6-1 with TRBJ1-4; D unclear. In germline, CDR1 is MNHNS, CDR2 SASEGT. The ends were cut back, 3 bases at V and 8 bases at J, with 16 bases in the middle. CDR3 length equals 15 residues. CDR3 coding DNA: TGTGCCAGCAGTGATCGACTGGGAATGGCGGAAAAACTGTTTTTT. This sequence encodes CASSDRLGMAEKLFF.